The next 11 T cell receptor beta chains were all read from a single sample in a study of blood T cell repertoires in COVID-19. Repertoires were generated with immunoSEQ multiplex PCR, while TCRdb's copy carries only in-frame clones and drops some. This sample yields around 170,000 clones, of which about four fifths are seen a single time; 6.5% belongs to the top ten. The material sequenced was peripheral blood. All receptors derive from an older man with active or convalescent COVID-19.

V gene TRBV27 combines with J gene TRBJ2-6; D may be TRBD1 (5 bases). The V end was cut by 2 bases, the J end by 4 bases, with 15 bases between. The CDR3 runs 17 residues. CDR1 and CDR2 from the germline V gene are MNHEY and SMNVEV (reference sequence). In DNA form, the CDR3 reads TGTGCCAGCAGTTTAGAGCAGGGAAGGTCCGGGGCCAACGTCCTGACTTTC. It translates to CASSLEQGRSGANVLTF.

This chain uses TRBV14 with TRBJ2-1, with TRBD2 matching over 8 bases. Trimming cost V 0 bases and J 5 bases; bases outside gene matches: 6. This CDR3 is 16 amino acids long. Per germline, CDR1 SGHDN and CDR2 FVKESK. CDR3 DNA sequence: TGTGCCAGCAGCCAAGACCCCGGGACTAGAAACAATGAGCAGTTCTTC. Translating it yields CASSQDPGTRNNEQFF.

This rearrangement joins TRBV7-9 to TRBJ1-1; a possible D gene is TRBD1 (6 bases). The V gene lost 4 bases and the J gene lost 0 bases, with 18 bases spanning the gap. The germline CDR1 and CDR2 sequences are SEHNR and FQNEAQ (reference sequence). The CDR3 runs to 17 residues. The CDR3 loop reads CASSSNHWTAVNTEAFF. CDR3 DNA sequence: TGTGCCAGCAGCTCGAACCATTGGACAGCAGTGAACACTGAAGCTTTCTTT.

The rearrangement uses TRBV12-3 or TRBV12-4 and TRBJ1-1; D possibly corresponds to TRBD1 (5 bases). Trimming shortened V by 5 bases and J by 13 bases, and 17 bases separated the two germline ends. This CDR3 has 12 amino acids. The CDR3 is CASSLRTIGGFF. The CDR3 coding sequence is TGTGCCAGCAGTCTAAGGACAATAGGCGGTTTCTTT.

The genes are TRBV6-5 and TRBJ2-3; the D gene is possibly TRBD2 (7 bases). The ends were cut back, 8 bases at V and 1 base at J, with 16 bases in the middle. The V gene's germline CDR1 is MNHEY and CDR2 SVGAGI. This CDR3 contains 15 residues. CDR3 loop: CASWSGGQGTDTQYF. CDR3 DNA: TGTGCCAGCTGGTCCGGGGGGCAGGGCACAGATACGCAGTATTTT.

The rearrangement links TRBV19 to TRBJ1-1; 10 nucleotides agree with TRBD1. Germline CDR1 is LNHDA and CDR2 is SQIVND (reference sequence). The CDR3 spans 14 residues. With V trimmed by 6 bases and J by 2 bases, 3 bases remained unmatched. DNA of the CDR3: TGTGCCAGTAGCCGACAGGGGGCTAACACTGAAGCTTTCTTT. Translation: CASSRQGANTEAFF.

This clone occurred once. The CDR3 sequence: CAIRLRDSGGDTQYF. The CDR3 nucleotides read TGTGCCATCCGACTCCGGGACTCCGGGGGGGATACGCAGTATTTT. The gene calls are TRBV10-3 and TRBJ2-3, with TRBD2 matching over 7 bases. The CDR3 runs to 15 residues. V shed 8 bases and J 6 bases; nucleotides not matched to a gene: 14. CDR1 and CDR2 from the germline V gene are ENHRY and SYGVKD.

The chain is built from TRBV2 and TRBJ2-3, with TRBD1 matching over 10 bases. Germline lookup yields CDR1 SNHLY and CDR2 FYNNEI. This CDR3 is built from 13 residues. Unmatched junction bases numbered 5, after V lost 8 bases and J lost 6 bases. CDR3 sequence: CASHRTGGDTQYF. The CDR3 DNA sequence: TGTGCCAGCCATAGGACAGGGGGGGATACGCAGTATTTT.

This clone was recorded a few times. The chain combines TRBV7-3 with TRBJ2-5, with TRBD1 matching over 8 bases. The V segment lost 5 bases and the J segment 1 base; nucleotides outside the gene matches: 3. Germline V gives CDR1 SGHTA, CDR2 FQGTGA. The CDR3 runs 14 residues. The CDR3 spells CASSPQGAQETQYF. Written as DNA, the CDR3 is TGTGCCAGCAGCCCTCAGGGGGCCCAAGAGACCCAGTACTTC.

A single count supports this clone. The rearrangement uses TRBV10-2 and TRBJ2-1, with D tentatively TRBD2 (5 bases). Germline-derived CDR1 and CDR2 are WSHSY and SAAADI. With 2 bases removed from V and 0 bases from J, the gap between germline ends came to 8 bases. This CDR3 has 15 amino acids. In DNA, the CDR3 is TGCGCCAGCAGTGAGGAGGGAGTCTCCTACAATGAGCAGTTCTTC. Its protein is CASSEEGVSYNEQFF.

The V call is TRBV9, the J call TRBJ1-1, with 9 bases identical to TRBD1. The CDR3 is 15 amino acids. Losses at the gene ends were 3 bases for V and 3 bases for J; bases not matched to a gene: 6. Germline values: CDR1 SGDLS, CDR2 YYNGEE. The CDR3 sequence is CASSARDRVDTEAFF. The CDR3, as DNA: TGTGCCAGCAGCGCTCGGGACAGGGTGGACACTGAAGCTTTCTTT.